These 18 T cell receptor beta chains were all obtained from the same sample, sequenced in a study of beta chain features in type 1 diabetes. Broader study findings: TCRB CDR3s were moderately but significantly shorter in Type 1 diabetes patients in all four CD4+ subsets.

For these receptors, no antigen is known. Expressed TCRB transcripts got sequenced, as all isolated RNA was reverse transcribed. Libraries were prepared by immunoSEQ multiplex PCR; TCRdb keeps only in-frame clonotypes and omits some of them. The sample lists 100,000 to 150,000 clones; roughly 17% were seen once. The sample taken for sequencing was central memory CD4+ T cells from blood. The receptors shown here come from a young man with type 1 diabetes.

This chain joins TRBV7-6 and TRBJ2-3; D assignment may be TRBD1 or TRBD2 (5 bases each). This CDR3 comprises 15 residues. The V gene lost 5 bases and the J gene lost 0 bases, with 12 bases spanning the gap. CDR1 SGHVS and CDR2 FNYEAQ come from the germline V gene. The CDR3 sequence: CASSPGPISTDTQYF. CDR3 nucleotides: TGTGCCAGCAGCCCGGGACCCATTAGCACAGATACGCAGTATTTT.

The V call is TRBV4-2, the J call TRBJ2-1; 9 bases fit TRBD1. This CDR3 has 17 residues. The ends lost 2 bases at V and 0 bases at J; junction bases unmatched: 5. The germline gives CDR1 LGHNA, CDR2 YNFKEQ. The CDR3 spells CASSQPQGASSYNEQFF. CDR3 nucleotides: TGTGCCAGCAGCCAACCACAGGGGGCAAGCTCCTACAATGAGCAGTTCTTC.

This clone was observed many times. The chain employs TRBV28 and TRBJ2-7; TRBD1 matches 9 bases. V was pared by 6 bases and J by 2 bases, with 11 bases of the junction left unmatched. There are 16 residues in the CDR3. Germline V gene lookup returns CDR1 MDHEN and CDR2 SYDVKM. The CDR3 region has the DNA TGTGCCAGCAGACACACCGGGACAGGGTCACCCTACGAGCAGTACTTC. It translates to CASRHTGTGSPYEQYF.

There are a few counts of this clone. This chain links TRBV5-5 with TRBJ2-4; no clear D gene. The CDR3 spans 14 residues. Trimming left V 0 bases short and J 3 bases short, with 7 bases between. From germline, CDR1 is SGHKS and CDR2 YYEKEE (reference sequence). CDR3 region: CASSLAVGKNIQYF. In nucleotides, the CDR3 is TGTGCCAGCAGCTTGGCGGTGGGCAAAAACATTCAGTACTTC.

The chain carries TRBV19 and TRBJ2-1; D gene uncertain. Germline lookup yields CDR1 LNHDA and CDR2 SQIVND (reference sequence). The CDR3 sequence is 13 residues long. The V and J ends lost 3 bases and 6 bases respectively, with 9 bases between them. CDR3 amino acids: CASSILGPNEQFF. In nucleotides, the CDR3 is TGTGCCAGTAGTATTTTAGGTCCCAATGAGCAGTTCTTC.

In its sample, this clone was seen a few times. The V and J genes are TRBV30 and TRBJ2-7; D may correspond to TRBD1 or TRBD2 (5 bases each). CDR1 and CDR2 from the germline V gene are GTSNPN and SVGIG (reference sequence). The CDR3 runs 15 residues. V was clipped by 1 base and J by 7 bases, with 20 bases between them. CDR3 amino acids: CAWSGWDQSLGEQYF. CDR3 DNA sequence: TGTGCCTGGAGTGGTTGGGACCAGAGCCTTGGGGAGCAGTACTTC.

The J gene is TRBJ1-2, the V gene TRBV6-1; no reliable D call. Germline CDR1 MNHNS, CDR2 SASEGT. V gave up 6 bases and J gave up 2 bases, with 10 bases separating them. The CDR3 runs to 13 residues. The CDR3 DNA is TGTGCCAGCAGACCGGACGGGAACTATGGCTACACCTTC. Its protein product is CASRPDGNYGYTF.

This chain connects TRBV9 to TRBJ2-1; perhaps D is TRBD1 or TRBD2 (5 bases each). CDR1 and CDR2 (germline): SGDLS, YYNGEE. The V gene lost 4 bases and the J gene lost 5 bases, with 19 bases spanning the gap. The CDR3 is 16 amino acids. CDR3: CASSPPGTTGHNEQFF. The CDR3 region has the DNA TGTGCCAGCAGCCCCCCGGGGACCACGGGACACAATGAGCAGTTCTTC.

V usage is TRBV2 and J usage is TRBJ2-1; possible D gene TRBD2, 6 bases. V lost 3 bases and J 4 bases, leaving 10 bases between the germline ends. There are 14 residues in the CDR3. Germline assignment: CDR1 SNHLY and CDR2 FYNNEI. This CDR3 is CASSDQSGYNEQFF. CDR3 nucleotide sequence: TGTGCCAGCAGTGACCAAAGCGGGTACAATGAGCAGTTCTTC. The entire variable domain, with the rest obtained from reference TRBV2 and TRBJ2-1, is as follows: EPEVTQTPSHQVTQMGQEVILRCVPISNHLYFYWYRQILGQKVEFLVSFYNNEISEKSEIFDDQFSVERPDGSNFTLKIRSTKLEDSAMYFCASSDQSGYNEQFFGPGTRLTVL.

This clone was seen many times. The V call is TRBV9, the J call TRBJ2-7, with 8 bases that match TRBD1. The trim removed 2 bases at V and 1 base at J, leaving 5 bases unmatched. There are 15 residues in the CDR3. The germline gives CDR1 SGDLS, CDR2 YYNGEE. Written as DNA, the CDR3 is TGTGCCAGCAGCGTGGGACAGGAAGCTTCCTACGAGCAGTACTTC. It codes for CASSVGQEASYEQYF. Full variable domain (missing parts from reference TRBV9 and TRBJ2-7): DSGVTQTPKHLITATGQRVTLRCSPRSGDLSVYWYQQSLDQGLQFLIQYYNGEERAKGNILERFSAQQFPDLHSELNLSSLELGDSALYFCASSVGQEASYEQYFGPGTRLTVT.

The gene calls are TRBV30 and TRBJ2-3; 8 bases are a match to TRBD2. After removal of 0 bases from V and 3 bases from J, the junction contained 5 bases not matched to a gene. The CDR3 spans 15 residues. Germline lookup yields CDR1 GTSNPN and CDR2 SVGIG (reference sequence). The CDR3 here is CAWSVGTRVTDTQYF. The CDR3 nucleotides are TGTGCCTGGAGTGTAGGGACTAGGGTGACAGATACGCAGTATTTT.

This clone has only a few counts. The genes are TRBV6-5 and TRBJ1-4; no clear D. Germline V gene sequence: CDR1 MNHEY, CDR2 SVGAGI. Trimming took off 2 bases at V and 8 bases at J, with 9 bases between the two ends. CDR3 length: 13 amino acids. The CDR3 DNA reads as TGTGCCAGCAGTTACACCCCGGGGGAAAAACTGTTTTTT. Protein sequence: CASSYTPGEKLFF.

This clone showed up just a few times. The chain couples TRBV28 to TRBJ2-5, with D perhaps matching TRBD1 (6 bases). The CDR3 is 14 residues long. V shed 6 bases and J shed 2 bases, with 13 bases lying between them. Per germline, CDR1 MDHEN and CDR2 SYDVKM. The CDR3 reads CASSADRQQETQYF. The CDR3 nucleotides are TGTGCCAGCAGCGCAGACAGGCAACAAGAGACCCAGTACTTC.

This chain connects TRBV29-1 to TRBJ1-1, with D hard to call. The CDR3 length is 14 residues. Between the trimmed V and J ends, which lost 1 base and 1 base, there was a span of 10 bases. Per the germline V gene, CDR1 is SQVTM and CDR2 is ANQGSEA. CDR3 amino acids: CSVEGNYRNTEAFF. The CDR3 DNA reads TGCAGCGTTGAAGGGAACTATAGGAACACTGAAGCTTTCTTT.

This clone was counted between two and nine times. The chain uses TRBV27 and TRBJ2-5, with TRBD2 matching over 8 bases. The J call is uncertain, as TRBJ2-7 better fits the DNA end. The CDR3 runs 15 residues. CDR1 and CDR2 (germline): MNHEY, SMNVEV (reference sequence). The DNA of the CDR3 is TGTGCCAGCAGTTCCAAGGGACTAGGGACCTACGAGCAGTACTTC. Translated: CASSSKGLGTYEQYF.

The chain recombines TRBV11-2 with TRBJ2-1, with TRBD2 matching 7 bases. Germline trimming cut 4 bases from V and 6 bases from J; bases unmatched to any gene: 12. The germline CDR1 and CDR2 sequences are SGHAT and FQNNGV. CDR3 size: 16 residues. The DNA for the CDR3 is TGTGCCAGCAGCTCGAACGGAGGAGCGGGGTCCAATGAGCAGTTCTTC. Amino acids: CASSSNGGAGSNEQFF.

The genes are TRBV7-2 and TRBJ2-7, with TRBD2 as a possible D gene (5 bases). Between the trimmed V and J ends, which lost 3 bases and 0 bases, there was a span of 9 bases. The CDR3 is 14 residues long. CDR1 is SGHTA, CDR2 FQGNSA, per germline. CDR3 coding DNA: TGTGCCAGCAGCTTGTCACGGGACTCCTACGAGCAGTACTTC. This encodes CASSLSRDSYEQYF.

CDR3 sequence reads: CASSLNLRQGREKLFF. CDR3 bases: TGTGCCAGCAGCTTAAACTTGCGACAGGGAAGAGAAAAACTGTTTTTT. The chain has TRBV7-9 and TRBJ1-4; TRBD1 agrees at 7 bases. The CDR3 runs 16 residues. The junction had 11 bases not matched to a gene; V was cut back by 2 bases and J by 8 bases. Germline V gene sequence: CDR1 SEHNR, CDR2 FQNEAQ (reference sequence).